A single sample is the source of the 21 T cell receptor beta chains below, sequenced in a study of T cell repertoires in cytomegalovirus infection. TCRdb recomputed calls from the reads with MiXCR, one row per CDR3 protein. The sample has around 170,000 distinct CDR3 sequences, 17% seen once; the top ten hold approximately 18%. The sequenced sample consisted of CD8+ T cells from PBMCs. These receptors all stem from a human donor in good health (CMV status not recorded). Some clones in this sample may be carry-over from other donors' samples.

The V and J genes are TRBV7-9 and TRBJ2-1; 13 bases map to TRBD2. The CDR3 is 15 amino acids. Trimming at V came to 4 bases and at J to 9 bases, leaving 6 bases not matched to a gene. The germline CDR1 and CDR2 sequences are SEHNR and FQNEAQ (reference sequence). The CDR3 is CASSSGLAGAFEQFF. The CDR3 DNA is TGTGCCAGCAGCTCTGGACTAGCGGGAGCATTTGAGCAGTTCTTC.

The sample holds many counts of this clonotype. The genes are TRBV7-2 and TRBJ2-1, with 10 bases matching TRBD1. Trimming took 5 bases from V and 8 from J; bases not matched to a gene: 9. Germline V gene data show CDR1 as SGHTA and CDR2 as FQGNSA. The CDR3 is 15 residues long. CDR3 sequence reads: CASSPGQGLRDEQFF. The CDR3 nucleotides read TGTGCCAGCAGCCCGGGACAGGGGCTAAGGGATGAGCAGTTCTTC.

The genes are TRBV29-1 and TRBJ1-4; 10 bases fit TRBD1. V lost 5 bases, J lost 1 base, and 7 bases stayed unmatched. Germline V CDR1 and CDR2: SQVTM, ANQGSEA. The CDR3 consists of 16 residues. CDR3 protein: CSVIYRDRGTNEKLFF. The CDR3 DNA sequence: TGCAGCGTTATTTACCGGGACAGGGGAACTAATGAAAAACTGTTTTTT.

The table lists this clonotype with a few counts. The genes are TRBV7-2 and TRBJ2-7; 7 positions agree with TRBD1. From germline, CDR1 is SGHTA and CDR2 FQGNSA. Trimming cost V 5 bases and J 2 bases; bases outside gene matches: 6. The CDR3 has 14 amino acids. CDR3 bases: TGTGCCAGCAGCCCCAGACAGGGTGCCTACGAGCAGTACTTC. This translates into CASSPRQGAYEQYF.

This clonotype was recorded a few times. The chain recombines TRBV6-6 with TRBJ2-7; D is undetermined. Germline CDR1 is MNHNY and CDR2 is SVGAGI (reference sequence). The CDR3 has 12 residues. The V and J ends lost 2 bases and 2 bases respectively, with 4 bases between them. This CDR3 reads CASSYGTYEQYF. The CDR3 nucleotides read TGTGCCAGCAGTTACGGCACCTACGAGCAGTACTTC.

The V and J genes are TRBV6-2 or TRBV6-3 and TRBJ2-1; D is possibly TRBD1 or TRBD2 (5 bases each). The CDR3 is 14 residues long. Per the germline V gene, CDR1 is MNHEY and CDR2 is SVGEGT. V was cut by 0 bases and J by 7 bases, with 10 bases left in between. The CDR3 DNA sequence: TGTGCCAGCAGTTACTCACCGGGACGGAATGAGCAGTTCTTC. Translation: CASSYSPGRNEQFF.

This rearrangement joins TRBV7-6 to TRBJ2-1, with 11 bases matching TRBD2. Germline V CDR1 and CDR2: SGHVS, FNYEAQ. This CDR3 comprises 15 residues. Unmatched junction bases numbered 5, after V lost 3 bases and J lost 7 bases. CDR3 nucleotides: TGTGCCAGCAGCTTGACTAGCGGGATAATAAATGAGCAGTTCTTC. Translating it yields CASSLTSGIINEQFF. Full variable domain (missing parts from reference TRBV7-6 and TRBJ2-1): GAGVSQSPRYKVTKRGQDVALRCDPISGHVSLYWYRQALGQGPEFLTYFNYEAQQDKSGLPNDRFSAERPEGSISTLTIQRTEQRDSAMYRCASSLTSGIINEQFFGPGTRLTVL.

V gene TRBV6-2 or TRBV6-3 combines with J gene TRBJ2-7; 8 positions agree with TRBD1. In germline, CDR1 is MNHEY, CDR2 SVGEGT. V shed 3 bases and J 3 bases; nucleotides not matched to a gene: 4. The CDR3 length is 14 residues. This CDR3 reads CASSYGQGYYEQYF. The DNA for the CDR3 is TGTGCCAGCAGTTATGGACAGGGCTACTACGAGCAGTACTTC.

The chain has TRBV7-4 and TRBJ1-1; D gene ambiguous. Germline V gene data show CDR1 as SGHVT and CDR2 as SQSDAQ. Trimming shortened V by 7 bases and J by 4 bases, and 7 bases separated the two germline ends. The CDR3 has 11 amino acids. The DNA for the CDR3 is TGTGCCAGCACCCACCCCACTGAAGCTTTCTTT. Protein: CASTHPTEAFF.

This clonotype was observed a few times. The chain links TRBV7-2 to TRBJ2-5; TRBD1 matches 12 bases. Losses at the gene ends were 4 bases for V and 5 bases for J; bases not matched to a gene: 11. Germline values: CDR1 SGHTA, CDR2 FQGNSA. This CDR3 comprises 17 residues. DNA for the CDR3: TGTGCCAGCAGCTCCCCGTGGGACAGGGGGCTCGTGGAGACCCAGTACTTC. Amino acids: CASSSPWDRGLVETQYF.

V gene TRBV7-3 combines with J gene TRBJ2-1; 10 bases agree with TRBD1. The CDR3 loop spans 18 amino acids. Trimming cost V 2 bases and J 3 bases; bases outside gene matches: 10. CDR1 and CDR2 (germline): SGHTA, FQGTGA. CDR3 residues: CASSLWGTGVRLYNEQFF. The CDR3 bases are TGTGCCAGCAGCTTATGGGGGACAGGGGTAAGGCTCTACAATGAGCAGTTCTTC.

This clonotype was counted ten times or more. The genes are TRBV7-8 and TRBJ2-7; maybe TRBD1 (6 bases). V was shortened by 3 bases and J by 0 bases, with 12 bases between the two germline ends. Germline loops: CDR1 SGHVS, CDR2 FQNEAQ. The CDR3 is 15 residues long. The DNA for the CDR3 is TGTGCCAGCAGCTTTGGGACACCGAGCTCCTACGAGCAGTACTTC. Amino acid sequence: CASSFGTPSSYEQYF.

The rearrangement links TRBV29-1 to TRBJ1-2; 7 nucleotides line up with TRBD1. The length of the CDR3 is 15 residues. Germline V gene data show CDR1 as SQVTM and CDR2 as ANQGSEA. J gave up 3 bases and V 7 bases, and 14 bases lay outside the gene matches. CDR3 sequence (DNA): TGCAGCGGTACCGGGACAGAGAGAGGAGACTATGGCTACACCTTC. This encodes CSGTGTERGDYGYTF.

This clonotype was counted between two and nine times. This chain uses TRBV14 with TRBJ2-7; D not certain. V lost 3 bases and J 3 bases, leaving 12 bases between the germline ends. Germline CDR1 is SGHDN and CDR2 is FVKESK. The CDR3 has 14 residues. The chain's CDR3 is CASSHHSEFYEQYF. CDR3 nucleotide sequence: TGTGCCAGCAGCCACCATTCCGAGTTCTACGAGCAGTACTTC.

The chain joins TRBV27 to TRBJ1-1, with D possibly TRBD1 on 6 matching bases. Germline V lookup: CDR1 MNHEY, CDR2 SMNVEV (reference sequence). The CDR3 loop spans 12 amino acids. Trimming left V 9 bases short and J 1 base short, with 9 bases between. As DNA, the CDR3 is TGTGCCAGTCTGACAGGGAACACTGAAGCTTTCTTT. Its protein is CASLTGNTEAFF.

DNA for the CDR3: TGCGCCAGCAGCCAAGGGGTGGGGGCAAAATTGGCGCAGTACTTC. Protein sequence: CASSQGVGAKLAQYF. The rearrangement joins TRBV4-3 to TRBJ2-7; D perhaps matches TRBD1 (6 bases). Germline values: CDR1 LGHNA, CDR2 YSLEER. The ends were cut back, 1 base at V and 9 bases at J, with 19 bases in the middle. This CDR3 is 15 amino acids long.

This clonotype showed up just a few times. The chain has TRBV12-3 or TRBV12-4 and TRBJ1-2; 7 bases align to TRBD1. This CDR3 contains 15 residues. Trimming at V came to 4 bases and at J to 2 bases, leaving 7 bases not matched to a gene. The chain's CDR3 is CASSSNDRDNYGYTF. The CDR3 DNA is TGTGCCAGCAGTTCAAATGACAGGGACAACTATGGCTACACCTTC.

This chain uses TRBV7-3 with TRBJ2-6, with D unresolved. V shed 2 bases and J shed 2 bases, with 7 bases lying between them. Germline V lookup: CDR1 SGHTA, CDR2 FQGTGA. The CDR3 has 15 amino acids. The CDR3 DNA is TGTGCCAGCAGCTTACCTGGGGCTGGGGCCAACGTCCTGACTTTC. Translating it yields CASSLPGAGANVLTF.

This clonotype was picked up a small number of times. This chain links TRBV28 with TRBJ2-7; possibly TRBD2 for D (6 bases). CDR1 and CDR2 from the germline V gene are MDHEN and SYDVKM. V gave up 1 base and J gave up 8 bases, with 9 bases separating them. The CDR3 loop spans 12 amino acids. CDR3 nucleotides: TGTGCCAGCAGTTTATTACGCGGGAAGCAGTACTTC. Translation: CASSLLRGKQYF.

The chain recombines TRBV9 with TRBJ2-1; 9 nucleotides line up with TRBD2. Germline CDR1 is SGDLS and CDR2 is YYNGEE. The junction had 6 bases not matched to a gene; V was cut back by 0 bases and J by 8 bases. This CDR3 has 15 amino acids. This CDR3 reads CASSVGREGVDEQFF. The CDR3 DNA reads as TGTGCCAGCAGCGTAGGGCGGGAGGGTGTAGATGAGCAGTTCTTC.

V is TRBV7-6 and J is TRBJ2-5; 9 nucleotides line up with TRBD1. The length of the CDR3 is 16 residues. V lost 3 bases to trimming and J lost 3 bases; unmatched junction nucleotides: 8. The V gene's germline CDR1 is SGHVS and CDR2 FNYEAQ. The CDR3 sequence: CASSFLRQGGEETQYF. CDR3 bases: TGTGCCAGCAGCTTCCTGAGACAGGGGGGAGAAGAGACCCAGTACTTC. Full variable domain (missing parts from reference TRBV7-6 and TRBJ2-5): GAGVSQSPRYKVTKRGQDVALRCDPISGHVSLYWYRQALGQGPEFLTYFNYEAQQDKSGLPNDRFSAERPEGSISTLTIQRTEQRDSAMYRCASSFLRQGGEETQYFGPGTRLLVL.